This T cell receptor (beta chain) stems from a study of blood T cell repertoires in COVID-19 (dated by TCRdb to about 2020). The study in broad terms: The collaborator samples originated in the United States, Italy and Spain and spanned the acute and convalescent phases of COVID-19. Sample metadata almost always included a de-identified subject ID, COVID-19 status, age in years and sex. Where available, HLA class I and class II types were obtained from metadata supplied by the sample provider rather than from assay-based typing. The dataset comprised deeply sampled blood TCRbeta repertoires from subjects exposed to, actively infected with, or recovered from COVID-19. The prospective study material was composed of cDNA or gDNA derived from T cells, B-cell-depleted T cells, or PBMCs. Samples were obtained from the ongoing ImmuneRACE study (first 160 participants) and from roughly 1,300 subjects provided by 6 global collaborators. The repertoires were made available in a free public database intended to serve as a resource for research on the immune response to SARS-CoV-2. Overall study results and their limits: The amount of clinical and demographic metadata varied by source and participant and was provided uncurated.

The CDR3, from cysteine to phenylalanine, totals 13 residues. The DNA shown is the 39-base CDR3, in frame from base 1. The germline V gene gives CDR1 as MNHEY and CDR2 as SVGAGI. Deletion took 0 bases off V and 7 bases off J, with a span of 9 bases between the germline ends. The immunoSEQ Assay, a bias-controlled multiplex PCR, was used to amplify TCRbeta CDR3 regions from genomic DNA. Concerning the study's data processing: The number of nucleated cells in each sample was estimated from the amplification of reference gene primers within the assay. To quantify the absolute abundance of each unique TCRbeta CDR3 rearrangement, sequence reads were collapsed and filtered. For each sample, productive Simpson clonality was calculated as the square root of Simpson's diversity index across productive rearrangements. The table was pulled from immuneACCESS by TCRdb, which kept in-frame rearrangements only. Such tables lose some clones; where checked, under half of the loss comes from unresolved V genes, and the rest has no known cause. V and J calls plus clone size are reproduced from that table; the DNA served to infer D and trimming. The sample table records nearly 100,000 clones; approximately 84% of these occur just once. The top ten hold less than 11% of the sample.

Points on this clone: The antigen it recognizes is unknown. There are no base qualities to consult, and no much larger clone falls within one base.

Collaborating institutions collected whole blood in K2EDTA tubes following their own protocols. For TCRbeta analysis, collaborators shipped samples in one of three forms: frozen whole blood, isolated PBMCs, or DNA extracted from either of those sample types. The sequenced sample consisted of peripheral blood. The source is a man aged 65-85 years with acute or convalescent COVID-19. Rearrangement joined TRBV6-5 to TRBJ1-2, and possibly TRBD1, on 5 matching bases. The DNA sequence is TGTGCCAGCAGTTACTCCCGGACACTTGGCTACACCTTC. It translates as CASSYSRTLGYTF.